These 27 T cell receptor beta chains came from one sample sequenced in a study of a mutant IDH1 vaccine in newly diagnosed glioma. Only in-frame clones appear in the TCRdb table, and some are missing; sequencing was by immunoSEQ multiplex PCR. The table has around 56,000 clones, roughly 81% seen once; the top ten hold roughly 8.1%. Their recognized antigens are unknown. Time point meaning: week 23, last vaccination. Each dose delivered 300 ug of mutant IDH1 20-mer peptide subcutaneously with imiquimod. Sequencing was performed on PBMCs, taken from a glioma patient whose treatment included an IDH1 peptide vaccine. All receptors derive from a woman between 40 and 50 years old with glioma. Some clones in this sample may be carry-over from other donors' samples.

The chain links TRBV19 to TRBJ1-2, with TRBD1 as a possible D gene (5 bases). CDR3 size: 14 residues. Germline-derived CDR1 and CDR2 are LNHDA and SQIVND (reference sequence). Trimming pared 8 bases from V and 6 bases from J, leaving 19 bases between. The CDR3: CASVLTGPGHGYTF. DNA for the CDR3: TGTGCCAGTGTTCTTACAGGACCTGGCCATGGCTACACCTTC.

The rearrangement uses TRBV9 and TRBJ2-3; TRBD2 matches at 9 bases. V lost 2 bases, J lost 6 bases, and 1 base stayed unmatched. Per the germline V gene, CDR1 is SGDLS and CDR2 is YYNGEE. The CDR3 has 13 amino acids. This CDR3 reads CASSVSGGDTQYF. The CDR3 DNA follows: TGTGCCAGCAGCGTTAGCGGGGGTGATACGCAGTATTTT.

The chain joins TRBV18 to TRBJ1-2, with D tentatively TRBD1 (6 bases). V was trimmed by 0 bases and J by 7 bases, leaving 15 bases between them. The CDR3 length is 15 residues. The germline CDR1 and CDR2 sequences are KGHSH and LQKENI. The CDR3 DNA is TGTGCCAGCTCACCACCAGGGGGTCCGGTCGGTGGCTACACCTTC. Translated, it gives CASSPPGGPVGGYTF. Filled out from reference TRBV18 and TRBJ1-2, the complete variable domain reads NAGVMQNPRHLVRRRGQEARLRCSPMKGHSHVYWYRQLPEEGLKFMVYLQKENIIDESGMPKERFSAEFPKEGPSILRIQQVVRGDSAAYFCASSPPGGPVGGYTFGSGTRLTVV.

J is TRBJ1-1 and V is TRBV7-6, with 7 bases fitting TRBD1. This CDR3 contains 13 residues. Per the germline V gene, CDR1 is SGHVS and CDR2 is FNYEAQ. V lost 8 bases to trimming and J lost 1 base; unmatched junction nucleotides: 4. CDR3 residues: CASQQGTNTEAFF. CDR3 DNA: TGTGCCAGCCAACAGGGGACGAACACTGAAGCTTTCTTT.

This chain links TRBV7-2 with TRBJ2-3; D might be TRBD1 (7 bases). CDR1 and CDR2 from the germline V gene are SGHTA and FQGNSA. This CDR3 region has 15 residues. Between the trimmed V and J ends, which lost 5 bases and 2 bases, there was a span of 14 bases. The CDR3 nucleotides read TGTGCCAGCAGCCCCAGGAGGGGGCCCACAGATACGCAGTATTTT. The encoded protein is CASSPRRGPTDTQYF.

This chain connects TRBV10-3 to TRBJ1-6; D unclear. CDR3 size: 14 residues. The ends were cut back, 4 bases at V and 10 bases at J, with 14 bases in the middle. Germline values: CDR1 ENHRY, CDR2 SYGVKD. This chain's CDR3 is CAISGVGGDSPLHF. The DNA for the CDR3 is TGTGCCATCAGTGGTGTTGGAGGTGACTCACCCCTCCACTTT.

The V and J genes are TRBV20-1 and TRBJ2-3; a weak D match, TRBD2 (6 bases). V was clipped by 6 bases and J by 4 bases, with 8 bases between them. This CDR3 region has 11 residues. In germline, CDR1 is DFQATT, CDR2 SNEGSKA (reference sequence). As DNA, the CDR3 is TGCAGTGCGGACTATCCAGATACGCAGTATTTT. It translates to CSADYPDTQYF.

The chain carries TRBV9 and TRBJ2-3, with 11 bases fitting TRBD1. This CDR3 has 16 residues. With 0 bases clipped from V and 1 base from J, the junction kept 1 base outside the gene matches. CDR1 is SGDLS, CDR2 YYNGEE, per germline. The CDR3 loop reads CASSVGTGGGTDTQYF. The CDR3 DNA reads as TGTGCCAGCAGCGTAGGGACAGGGGGCGGCACAGATACGCAGTATTTT.

This chain connects TRBV6-6 to TRBJ2-6; D is uncertain. V gave up 8 bases and J gave up 2 bases, with 4 bases separating them. From germline, CDR1 is MNHNY and CDR2 SVGAGI (reference sequence). The CDR3 sequence is 12 residues long. The CDR3: CASFAGANVLTF. CDR3 DNA: TGTGCCAGCTTCGCTGGGGCCAACGTCCTGACTTTC.

The chain is built from TRBV11-2 and TRBJ1-6; D may be TRBD1 (5 bases). Deletions cut 5 bases from V and 0 bases from J, with 17 bases between. This CDR3 contains 18 residues. CDR1 SGHAT and CDR2 FQNNGV come from the germline V gene. CDR3 protein: CASSITAGVGSYNSPLHF. The DNA of the CDR3 is TGTGCCAGCAGCATAACCGCGGGGGTGGGCTCCTATAATTCACCCCTCCACTTT.

This sequence joins TRBV11-3 and TRBJ2-2; TRBD2 matches at 10 bases. V gave up 7 bases and J gave up 5 bases; unmatched junction bases: 4. CDR3 length: 14 amino acids. Germline assignment: CDR1 SGHNT and CDR2 YENEEA. The CDR3 is CASTSAGGTGELFF. The CDR3 nucleotides read TGTGCCAGCACCTCAGCGGGGGGGACCGGGGAGCTGTTTTTT. The full variable domain, with the rest looked up from reference TRBV11-3 and TRBJ2-2, is EAGVVQSPRYKIIEKKQPVAFWCNPISGHNTLYWYLQNLGQGPELLIRYENEEAVDDSQLPKDRFSAERLKGVDSTLKIQPAELGDSAVYLCASTSAGGTGELFFGEGSRLTVL.

This chain links TRBV5-4 with TRBJ2-7; 9 positions match TRBD2. V lost 4 bases, J lost 4 bases, and 12 bases stayed unmatched. This CDR3 comprises 16 residues. The V gene's germline CDR1 is SGHNT and CDR2 YYREEE (reference sequence). The CDR3 nucleotides read TGTGCCAGCAGCCCACCGGGTGGCGGGGGGGAATACGAGCAGTACTTC. Amino acid sequence: CASSPPGGGGEYEQYF.

Here the CDR3 reads CASSQAGRTEAFF. The CDR3 coding sequence is TGCGCCAGCAGCCAAGCTGGGAGGACTGAAGCTTTCTTT. The rearrangement joins TRBV4-1 to TRBJ1-1, with no clear D. Germline CDR1 MGHRA, CDR2 YSYEKL. Trimming removed 1 base from V and 5 bases from J, with 8 bases in between. This CDR3 spans 13 amino acids.

This clone was seen once. This chain uses TRBV4-1 with TRBJ2-7, with D tentatively TRBD1 (6 bases). Germline V CDR1 and CDR2: MGHRA, YSYEKL. This CDR3 is built from 13 residues. The germline V and J ends were trimmed by 1 base and 3 bases, with 7 bases remaining between them. The DNA for the CDR3 is TGCGCCAGCAGCCAAGGGACAGACTACGAGCAGTACTTC. Its translation is CASSQGTDYEQYF.

V is TRBV18 and J is TRBJ1-5; D remains ambiguous. The CDR3 spans 14 residues. Between the trimmed V and J ends, which lost 3 bases and 4 bases, there was a span of 10 bases. The germline V gene has CDR1 KGHSH and CDR2 LQKENI. This CDR3 is CASSPQNGNQPQHF. CDR3 sequence (DNA): TGTGCCAGCTCACCTCAAAACGGTAATCAGCCCCAGCATTTT.

J is TRBJ2-7 and V is TRBV9; no definite D call. The CDR3 loop spans 15 amino acids. The V end was cut by 0 bases, the J end by 0 bases, with 10 bases between. The germline CDR1 and CDR2 sequences are SGDLS and YYNGEE. CDR3 bases: TGTGCCAGCAGCGTAGGCGCAACAGACTCCTACGAGCAGTACTTC. Translating it yields CASSVGATDSYEQYF.

V is TRBV29-1 and J is TRBJ2-3; 10 nucleotides align to TRBD2. Germline-derived CDR1 and CDR2 are SQVTM and ANQGSEA. V trimming: 0 bases; J trimming: 4 bases; junction bases outside the gene matches: 1. This CDR3 is 14 amino acids long. Here the CDR3 reads CSVEEAGGADTQYF. CDR3 sequence (DNA): TGCAGCGTTGAAGAAGCGGGGGGGGCAGATACGCAGTATTTT.

This chain uses TRBV19 with TRBJ2-7; 9 positions match TRBD1. Germline V gene data show CDR1 as LNHDA and CDR2 as SQIVND (reference sequence). The junction had 4 bases not matched to a gene; V was cut back by 10 bases and J by 6 bases. The CDR3 length is 11 residues. In DNA form, the CDR3 reads TGTGCCACCGTGACAGGGGGCGAGCAGTACTTC. This gives the protein CATVTGGEQYF.

The gene calls are TRBV7-6 and TRBJ2-7; 10 bases are a match to TRBD1. CDR3 length: 16 residues. V lost 6 bases and J lost 2; bases outside the gene matches: 10. CDR1 is SGHVS, CDR2 FNYEAQ, per germline. The CDR3 reads CASRPKPGQGTYEQYF. CDR3 coding DNA: TGTGCCAGCAGGCCAAAGCCGGGACAGGGGACCTACGAGCAGTACTTC.

The chain recombines TRBV9 with TRBJ2-2, with 8 positions matching TRBD1. The length of the CDR3 is 15 residues. The V and J ends lost 2 bases and 4 bases, in that order; junction bases with no gene match: 4. CDR1 and CDR2 (germline): SGDLS, YYNGEE. The CDR3 here is CASSVGQGGTGELFF. As DNA, the CDR3 is TGTGCCAGCAGCGTCGGACAGGGAGGCACCGGGGAGCTGTTTTTT.

The rearrangement uses TRBV2 and TRBJ2-7, with D perhaps matching TRBD1 (6 bases). Germline V gene data show CDR1 as SNHLY and CDR2 as FYNNEI. The V gene lost 8 bases and the J gene lost 2 bases, with 10 bases spanning the gap. The CDR3 spans 12 residues. CDR3 region: CASQEGAYEQYF. The CDR3 coding sequence is TGTGCCAGCCAAGAGGGGGCCTACGAGCAGTACTTC.

J is TRBJ2-7 and V is TRBV6-5; tentative D call: TRBD1 (6 bases). Germline V gene data show CDR1 as MNHEY and CDR2 as SVGAGI. The length of the CDR3 is 15 residues. Trimming pared 6 bases from V and 4 bases from J, leaving 19 bases between. The CDR3 coding sequence is TGTGCCAGCAGAGGACAGAGGCAAGGGCGGTACGAGCAGTACTTC. Translating gives CASRGQRQGRYEQYF.

V is TRBV5-5 and J is TRBJ2-7; D gene unclear. CDR1 is SGHKS and CDR2 is YYEKEE in the germline V gene (reference sequence). The CDR3 covers 14 residues. With 0 bases removed from V and 0 bases from J, the gap between germline ends came to 7 bases. The CDR3 protein is CASSLGGVSYEQYF. The CDR3 DNA follows: TGTGCCAGCAGCTTGGGAGGCGTCTCCTACGAGCAGTACTTC.

The chain employs TRBV6-1 and TRBJ2-7, with D maybe TRBD1 (5 bases). The CDR3 runs to 15 residues. Germline V gives CDR1 MNHNS, CDR2 SASEGT. V was trimmed by 0 bases and J by 7 bases, leaving 16 bases between them. For the CDR3, the DNA is TGTGCCAGCAGTGAAGCGGGATCTGGGGCGATGGAGCAGTACTTC. Its translation: CASSEAGSGAMEQYF.

This clone was recorded once. The chain joins TRBV7-9 to TRBJ1-2; 10 bases line up with TRBD1. The V gene's germline CDR1 is SEHNR and CDR2 FQNEAQ (reference sequence). The CDR3 loop spans 16 amino acids. The V segment lost 1 base and the J segment 2 bases; nucleotides outside the gene matches: 4. CDR3 in DNA: TGTGCCAGCAGCTTAGGGTTGACAGGGGGCAACTATGGCTACACCTTC. It codes for CASSLGLTGGNYGYTF.

This clone was seen a single time. This chain joins TRBV11-2 and TRBJ1-5; D gene ambiguous. Germline CDR1 is SGHAT and CDR2 is FQNNGV. CDR3 size: 14 residues. V was shortened by 5 bases and J by 9 bases, with 17 bases between the two germline ends. The CDR3, as DNA: TGTGCCAGCAGCCCGAATCGCGCCAAGTGGCCCCAGCATTTT. It is translated as CASSPNRAKWPQHF.

The V and J genes are TRBV14 and TRBJ1-6; D gene uncertain. Germline CDR1 is SGHDN and CDR2 is FVKESK. V was cut by 1 base and J by 4 bases, with 5 bases left in between. The CDR3 contains 14 residues. The CDR3 here is CASSQGRYNSPLHF. DNA for the CDR3: TGTGCCAGCAGCCAAGGACGGTATAATTCACCCCTCCACTTT.